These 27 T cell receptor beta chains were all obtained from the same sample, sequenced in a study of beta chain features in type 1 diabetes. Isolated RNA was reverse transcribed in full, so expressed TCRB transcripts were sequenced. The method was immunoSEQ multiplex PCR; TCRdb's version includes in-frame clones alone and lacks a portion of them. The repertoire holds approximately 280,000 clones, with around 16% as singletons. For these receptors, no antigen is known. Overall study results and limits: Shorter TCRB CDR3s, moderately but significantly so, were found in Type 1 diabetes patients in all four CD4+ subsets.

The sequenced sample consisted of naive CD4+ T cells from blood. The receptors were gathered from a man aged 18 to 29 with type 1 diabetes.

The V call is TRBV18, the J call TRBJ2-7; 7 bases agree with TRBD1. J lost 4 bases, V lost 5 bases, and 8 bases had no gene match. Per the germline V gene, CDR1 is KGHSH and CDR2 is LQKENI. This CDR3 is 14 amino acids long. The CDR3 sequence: CASSTGTDRYEQYF. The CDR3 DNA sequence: TGTGCCAGCTCAACCGGGACAGACCGGTACGAGCAGTACTTC.

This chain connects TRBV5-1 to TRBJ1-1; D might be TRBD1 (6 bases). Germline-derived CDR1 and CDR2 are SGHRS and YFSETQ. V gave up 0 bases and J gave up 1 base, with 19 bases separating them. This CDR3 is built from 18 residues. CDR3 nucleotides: TGCGCCAGCAGCTTGGCCCCTGGGACATCAAGGGGGAACACTGAAGCTTTCTTT. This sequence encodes CASSLAPGTSRGNTEAFF.

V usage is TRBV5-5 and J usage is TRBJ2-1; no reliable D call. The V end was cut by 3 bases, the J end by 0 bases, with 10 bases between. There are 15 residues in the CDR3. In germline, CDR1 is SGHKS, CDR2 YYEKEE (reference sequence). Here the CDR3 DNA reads TGTGCCAGCAGCTCCCGATACTACTCCTACAATGAGCAGTTCTTC. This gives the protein CASSSRYYSYNEQFF.

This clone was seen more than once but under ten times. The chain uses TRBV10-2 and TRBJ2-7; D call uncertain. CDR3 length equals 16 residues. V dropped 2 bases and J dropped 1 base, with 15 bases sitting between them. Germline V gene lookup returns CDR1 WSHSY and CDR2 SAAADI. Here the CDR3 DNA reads TGCGCCAGCAGTGAGCTAGTGATCTCCAAGTCCTACGAGCAGTACTTC. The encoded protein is CASSELVISKSYEQYF.

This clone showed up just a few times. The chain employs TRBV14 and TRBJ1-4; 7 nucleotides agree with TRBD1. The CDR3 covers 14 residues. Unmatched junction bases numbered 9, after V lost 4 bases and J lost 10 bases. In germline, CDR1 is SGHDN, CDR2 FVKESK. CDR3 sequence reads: CASSPYRGLGKLFF. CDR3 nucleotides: TGTGCCAGCAGCCCATACAGGGGCCTCGGAAAACTGTTTTTT.

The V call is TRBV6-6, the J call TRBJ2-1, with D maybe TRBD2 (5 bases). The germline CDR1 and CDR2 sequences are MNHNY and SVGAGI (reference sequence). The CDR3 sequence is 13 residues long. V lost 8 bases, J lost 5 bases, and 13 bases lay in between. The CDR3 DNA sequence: TGTGCCAGCGGGCGGGCAGGCGACAATGAGCAGTTCTTC. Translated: CASGRAGDNEQFF.

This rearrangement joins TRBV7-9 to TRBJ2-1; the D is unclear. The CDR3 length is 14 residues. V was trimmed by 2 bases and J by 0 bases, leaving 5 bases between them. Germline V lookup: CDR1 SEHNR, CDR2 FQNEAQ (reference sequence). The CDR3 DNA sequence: TGTGCCAGCAGCTTATCGGGCTCCTACAATGAGCAGTTCTTC. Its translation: CASSLSGSYNEQFF.

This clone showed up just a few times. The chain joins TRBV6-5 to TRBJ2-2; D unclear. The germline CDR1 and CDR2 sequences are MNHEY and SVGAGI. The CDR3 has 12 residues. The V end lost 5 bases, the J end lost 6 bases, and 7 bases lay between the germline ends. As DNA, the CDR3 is TGTGCCAGCAGTAAACTGGCCGGGGAGCTGTTTTTT. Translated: CASSKLAGELFF.

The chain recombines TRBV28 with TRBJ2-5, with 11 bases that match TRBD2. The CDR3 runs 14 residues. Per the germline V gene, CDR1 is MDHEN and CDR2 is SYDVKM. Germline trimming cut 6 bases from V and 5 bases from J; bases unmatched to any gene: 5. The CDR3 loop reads CASSRLAGRETQYF. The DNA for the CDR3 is TGTGCCAGCAGCCGACTAGCGGGGAGGGAGACCCAGTACTTC.

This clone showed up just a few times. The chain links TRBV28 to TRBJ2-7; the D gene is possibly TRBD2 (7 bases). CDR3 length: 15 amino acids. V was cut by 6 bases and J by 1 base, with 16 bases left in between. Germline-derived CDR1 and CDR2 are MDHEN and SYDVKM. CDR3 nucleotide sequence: TGTGCCAGCAGCGAAACAGGGAGGGCATCCTACGAGCAGTACTTC. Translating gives CASSETGRASYEQYF.

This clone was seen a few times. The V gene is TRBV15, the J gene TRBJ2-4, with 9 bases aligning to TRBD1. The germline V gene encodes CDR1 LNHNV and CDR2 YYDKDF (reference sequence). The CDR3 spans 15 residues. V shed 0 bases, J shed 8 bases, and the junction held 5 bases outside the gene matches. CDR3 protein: CATSRDGQGLDIQYF. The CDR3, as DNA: TGTGCCACCAGCAGAGACGGACAGGGGCTTGACATTCAGTACTTC.

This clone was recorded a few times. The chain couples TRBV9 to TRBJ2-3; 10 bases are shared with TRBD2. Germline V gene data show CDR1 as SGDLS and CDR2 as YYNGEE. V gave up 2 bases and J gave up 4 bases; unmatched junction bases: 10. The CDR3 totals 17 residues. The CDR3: CASSVRSGRGSADTQYF. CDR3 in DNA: TGTGCCAGCAGCGTTCGGAGCGGGAGGGGTTCCGCAGATACGCAGTATTTT.

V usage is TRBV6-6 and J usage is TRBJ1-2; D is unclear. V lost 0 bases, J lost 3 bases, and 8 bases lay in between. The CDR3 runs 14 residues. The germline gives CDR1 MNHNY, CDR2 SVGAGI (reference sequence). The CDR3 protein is CASSYSRRDYGYTF. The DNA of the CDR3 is TGTGCCAGCAGTTACTCCCGCCGGGACTATGGCTACACCTTC.

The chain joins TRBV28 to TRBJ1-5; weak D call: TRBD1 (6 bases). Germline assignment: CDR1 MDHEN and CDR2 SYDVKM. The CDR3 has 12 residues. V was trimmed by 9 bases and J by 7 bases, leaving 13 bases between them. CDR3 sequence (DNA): TGTGCCAGTCAGGGGTTGCGGCAGCCCCAGCATTTT. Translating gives CASQGLRQPQHF.

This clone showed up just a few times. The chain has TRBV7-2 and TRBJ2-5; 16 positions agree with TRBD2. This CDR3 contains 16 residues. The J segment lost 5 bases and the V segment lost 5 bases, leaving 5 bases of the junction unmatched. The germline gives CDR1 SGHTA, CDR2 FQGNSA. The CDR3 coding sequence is TGTGCCAGCAGCGGGACTAGCGGGGGGGCCCGGGAGACCCAGTACTTC. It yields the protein CASSGTSGGARETQYF.

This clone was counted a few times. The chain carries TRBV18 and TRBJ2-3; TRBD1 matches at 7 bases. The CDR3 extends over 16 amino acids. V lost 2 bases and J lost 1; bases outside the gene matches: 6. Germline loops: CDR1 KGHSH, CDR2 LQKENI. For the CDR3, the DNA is TGTGCCAGCTCACCAGGACAGGTTAAGGGCACAGATACGCAGTATTTT. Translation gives CASSPGQVKGTDTQYF.

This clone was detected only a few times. The CDR3 is CASSFREGLIHEQFF. The CDR3, as DNA: TGTGCCAGCAGCTTCAGGGAGGGCCTCATCCATGAGCAGTTCTTC. The rearrangement joins TRBV7-9 to TRBJ2-1; 7 bases are shared with TRBD2. Trimming cost V 3 bases and J 8 bases; bases outside gene matches: 10. CDR3 length: 15 amino acids. In germline, CDR1 is SEHNR, CDR2 FQNEAQ (reference sequence).

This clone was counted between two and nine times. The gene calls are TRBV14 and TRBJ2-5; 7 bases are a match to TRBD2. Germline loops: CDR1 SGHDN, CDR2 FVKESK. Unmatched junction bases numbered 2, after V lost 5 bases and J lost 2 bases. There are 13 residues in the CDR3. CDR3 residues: CASSKGLQETQYF. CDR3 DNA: TGTGCCAGCAGCAAGGGACTACAAGAGACCCAGTACTTC.

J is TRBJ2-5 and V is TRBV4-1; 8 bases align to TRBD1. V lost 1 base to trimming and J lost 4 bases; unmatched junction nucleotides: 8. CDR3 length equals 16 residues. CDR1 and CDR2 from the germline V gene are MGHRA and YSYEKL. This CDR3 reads CASSQGARGRGETQYF. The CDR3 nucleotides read TGCGCCAGCAGCCAAGGGGCCAGGGGGCGCGGAGAGACCCAGTACTTC.

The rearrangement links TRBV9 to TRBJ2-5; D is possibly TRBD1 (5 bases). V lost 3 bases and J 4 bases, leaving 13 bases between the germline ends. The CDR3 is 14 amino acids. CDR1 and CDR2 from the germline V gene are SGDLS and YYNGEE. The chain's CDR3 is CASSEGPGVETQYF. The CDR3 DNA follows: TGTGCCAGCAGCGAGGGGCCTGGGGTAGAGACCCAGTACTTC.

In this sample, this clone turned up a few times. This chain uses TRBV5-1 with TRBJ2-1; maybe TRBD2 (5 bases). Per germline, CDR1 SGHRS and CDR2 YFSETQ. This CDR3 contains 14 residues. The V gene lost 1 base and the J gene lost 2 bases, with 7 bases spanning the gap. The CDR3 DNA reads TGCGCCAGCAGCTTGACGGGGACCTACAATGAGCAGTTCTTC. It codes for CASSLTGTYNEQFF.

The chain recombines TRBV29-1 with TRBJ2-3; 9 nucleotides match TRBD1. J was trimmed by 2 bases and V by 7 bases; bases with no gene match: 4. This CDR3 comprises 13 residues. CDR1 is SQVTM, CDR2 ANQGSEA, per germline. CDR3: CSGTGGLTDTQYF. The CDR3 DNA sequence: TGCAGCGGTACAGGGGGCCTCACAGATACGCAGTATTTT.

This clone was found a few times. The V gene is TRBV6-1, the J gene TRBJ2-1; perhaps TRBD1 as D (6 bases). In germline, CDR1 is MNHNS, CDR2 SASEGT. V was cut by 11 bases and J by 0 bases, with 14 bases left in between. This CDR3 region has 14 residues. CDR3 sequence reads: CAVRGESSYNEQFF. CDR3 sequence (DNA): TGTGCCGTCAGGGGAGAAAGCTCCTACAATGAGCAGTTCTTC.

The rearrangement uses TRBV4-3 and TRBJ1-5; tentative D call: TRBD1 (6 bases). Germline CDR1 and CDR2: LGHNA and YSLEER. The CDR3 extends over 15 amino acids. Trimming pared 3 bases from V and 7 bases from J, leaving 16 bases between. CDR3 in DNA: TGCGCCAGCAGCCATGGAACAGGGCGAGACCAGCCCCAGCATTTT. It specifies CASSHGTGRDQPQHF.

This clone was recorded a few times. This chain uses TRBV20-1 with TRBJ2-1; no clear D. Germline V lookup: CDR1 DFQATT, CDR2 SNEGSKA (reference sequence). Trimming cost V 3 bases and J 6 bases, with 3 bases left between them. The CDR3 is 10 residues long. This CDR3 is CSASVNEQFF. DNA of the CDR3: TGCAGTGCTAGCGTCAATGAGCAGTTCTTC.

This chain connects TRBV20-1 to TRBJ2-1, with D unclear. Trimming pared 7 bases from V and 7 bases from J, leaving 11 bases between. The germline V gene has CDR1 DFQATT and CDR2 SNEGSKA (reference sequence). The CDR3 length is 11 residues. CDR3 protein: CSVPRPNEQFF. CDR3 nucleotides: TGCAGTGTCCCGCGGCCGAATGAGCAGTTCTTC.

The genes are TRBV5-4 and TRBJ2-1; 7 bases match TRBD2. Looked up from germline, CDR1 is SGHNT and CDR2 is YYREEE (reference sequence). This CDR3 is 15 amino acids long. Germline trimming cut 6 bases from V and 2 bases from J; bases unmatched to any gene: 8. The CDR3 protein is CASTSASGAYNEQFF. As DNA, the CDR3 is TGTGCCAGCACCTCGGCCAGCGGGGCCTACAATGAGCAGTTCTTC.